This T cell receptor (beta chain) was documented in a study of CD8 T cells in ankylosing spondylitis. TCRdb recomputed calls from the 5' RACE reads with MiXCR, one row per CDR3 protein. The table records some 200,000 distinct CDR3 sequences, roughly 25% of them present only once. CDR1 and CDR2 from the germline V gene are SGHAT and FQNNGV. V shed 4 bases and J 1 base; nucleotides not matched to a gene: 9. This CDR3 is built from 16 residues. In this sample, this clonotype turned up a few times. The sample consisted of blood, either unsorted or a sorted T cell fraction (not recorded which). The J gene is TRBJ2-5, the V gene TRBV11-2; 7 nucleotides agree with TRBD1. The clonotype comes from a male donor with ankylosing spondylitis or in good health (not recorded which). CDR3 coding DNA: TGTGCCAGCAGCTCCTTATCCGGGACAGTCCAAGAGACCCAGTACTTC. Its translation: CASSSLSGTVQETQYF. Supplemented by reference TRBV11-2 and TRBJ2-5, the full variable domain reads EAGVAQSPRYKIIEKRQSVAFWCNPISGHATLYWYQQILGQGPKLLIQFQNNGVVDDSQLPKDRFSAERLKGVDSTLKIQPAKLEDSAVYLCASSSLSGTVQETQYFGPGTRLLVL.